These 30 T cell receptor beta chains share one sample of origin, sequenced in a study of T cell responses to AZD1222 COVID-19 vaccine. Assay used: immunoSEQ multiplex PCR; TCRdb lists only in-frame clones, some missing. This table holds some 60,000 clones, 60% to 85% found once. Sample: peripheral blood, taken 28 days after the second AZD1222 dose. Receptors were obtained from an adult who received the AZD1222 COVID-19 vaccine.

This clone showed up just once. J is TRBJ2-7 and V is TRBV7-2, with D possibly TRBD2 on 5 matching bases. Per the germline V gene, CDR1 is SGHTA and CDR2 is FQGNSA. V shed 1 base and J shed 4 bases, with 8 bases lying between them. The CDR3 is made up of 13 amino acids. The CDR3 region is CASSLGGEYEQYF. CDR3 DNA sequence: TGTGCCAGCAGCTTAGGGGGAGAGTACGAGCAGTACTTC.

The V call is TRBV28, the J call TRBJ1-2, with D possibly being TRBD1 (5 bases). CDR1 is MDHEN and CDR2 is SYDVKM in the germline V gene. This CDR3 is built from 14 residues. The V end was cut by 4 bases, the J end by 5 bases, with 14 bases between. The CDR3 DNA sequence: TGTGCCAGCAGTTCCTTTACAGGCTCGTATGGCTACACCTTC. Protein product: CASSSFTGSYGYTF.

The V gene is TRBV11-2, the J gene TRBJ2-1, with TRBD1 identical over 7 bases. This CDR3 region has 14 residues. The germline V gene encodes CDR1 SGHAT and CDR2 FQNNGV. V trimming: 1 base; J trimming: 10 bases; junction bases outside the gene matches: 7. Written as DNA, the CDR3 is TGTGCCAGCAGCTTAGGGACAGGTCGGAAGGAGCAGTTCTTC. Translating it yields CASSLGTGRKEQFF.

This clone has a handful of counts. This chain connects TRBV12-3 or TRBV12-4 to TRBJ1-1, with D tentatively TRBD1 (6 bases). This CDR3 region has 13 residues. V was shortened by 3 bases and J by 8 bases, with 13 bases between the two germline ends. CDR3 in amino acids: CASSLGNDREAFF. CDR3 sequence (DNA): TGTGCCAGCAGTTTGGGCAACGACAGGGAAGCTTTCTTT.

The J gene is TRBJ1-5, the V gene TRBV10-3; D perhaps matches TRBD1 (6 bases). Trimming removed 5 bases from V and 9 bases from J, with 14 bases in between. CDR1 and CDR2 (germline): ENHRY, SYGVKD. The length of the CDR3 is 13 residues. The CDR3 DNA reads as TGTGCCATCAGTTCAGGGGTTCAGGGGCCCCAGCATTTT. The encoded protein is CAISSGVQGPQHF.

The V gene is TRBV10-3, the J gene TRBJ1-1; D is perhaps TRBD1 (5 bases). The CDR3 spans 13 residues. The V end was cut by 3 bases, the J end by 5 bases, with 10 bases between. Germline V gives CDR1 ENHRY, CDR2 SYGVKD. The CDR3 loop reads CAISEEGETEAFF. CDR3 sequence (DNA): TGTGCCATCAGTGAAGAAGGGGAGACTGAAGCTTTCTTT.

This chain uses TRBV7-6 with TRBJ2-2; 9 nucleotides agree with TRBD2. V lost 5 bases, J lost 1 base, and 5 bases stayed unmatched. The germline gives CDR1 SGHVS, CDR2 FNYEAQ. The CDR3 consists of 16 residues. The CDR3 DNA sequence: TGTGCCAGCAGCCTTCCTAGCGGGGTGAACACCGGGGAGCTGTTTTTT. Its translation: CASSLPSGVNTGELFF.

This clone was seen a single time. The V and J genes are TRBV6-5 and TRBJ1-2; D uncertain. CDR1 MNHEY and CDR2 SVGAGI come from the germline V gene. CDR3 length: 11 amino acids. Trimming left V 6 bases short and J 4 bases short, with 6 bases between. The CDR3 here is CASSESYGYTF. The CDR3 DNA sequence: TGTGCCAGCAGCGAGAGCTATGGCTACACCTTC.

The J gene is TRBJ1-2, the V gene TRBV28; D uncertain. The V end lost 2 bases, the J end lost 3 bases, and 4 bases lay between the germline ends. Germline CDR1 and CDR2: MDHEN and SYDVKM. There are 12 residues in the CDR3. In DNA form, the CDR3 reads TGTGCCAGCAGTTTAAAGGACTATGGCTACACCTTC. Translation: CASSLKDYGYTF.

The rearrangement uses TRBV2 and TRBJ1-5, with unresolved D. Germline loops: CDR1 SNHLY, CDR2 FYNNEI. The CDR3 is made up of 16 amino acids. V gave up 7 bases and J gave up 0 bases, with 16 bases separating them. The CDR3 DNA sequence: TGTGCCAGCAATCAAGTTGGAGGGTTTAGCAATCAGCCCCAGCATTTT. Amino acid sequence: CASNQVGGFSNQPQHF.

J is TRBJ2-2 and V is TRBV19; D remains ambiguous. The V gene's germline CDR1 is LNHDA and CDR2 SQIVND (reference sequence). Trimming removed 6 bases from V and 2 bases from J, with 13 bases in between. There are 15 residues in the CDR3. In nucleotides, the CDR3 is TGTGCCAGTAGCCTTCTCGGGTTTAACACCGGGGAGCTGTTTTTT. It yields the protein CASSLLGFNTGELFF.

V is TRBV7-2 and J is TRBJ2-1; D is tentatively TRBD1 or TRBD2 (5 bases each). CDR3 size: 15 residues. CDR1 and CDR2 from the germline V gene are SGHTA and FQGNSA. V was trimmed by 0 bases and J by 7 bases, leaving 13 bases between them. The CDR3 bases are TGTGCCAGCAGCTTAGCCGGGACCCAGAAGAATGAGCAGTTCTTC. Amino acids: CASSLAGTQKNEQFF.

V gene TRBV28 combines with J gene TRBJ1-6; 8 nucleotides agree with TRBD1. Germline loops: CDR1 MDHEN, CDR2 SYDVKM. The CDR3 has 20 residues. V shed 5 bases and J 0 bases; nucleotides not matched to a gene: 15. Written as DNA, the CDR3 is TGTGCCAGCAGTACCCCGACAGGGGCTACAGCCAGCTCCTATAATTCACCCCTCCACTTT. It encodes CASSTPTGATASSYNSPLHF.

CDR3 amino acids: CASRGTPEGEKLFF. The CDR3, as DNA: TGTGCCAGCAGGGGGACCCCCGAGGGTGAAAAACTGTTTTTT. The chain employs TRBV3-1 (or the pseudogene TRBV3-2) and TRBJ1-4; D perhaps matches TRBD1 (5 bases). The CDR3 contains 14 residues. V was clipped by 6 bases and J by 7 bases, with 15 bases between them. Germline CDR1 reads LGHDT; CDR2 reads YNNKEL (reference sequence).

The chain combines TRBV4-3 with TRBJ2-3; D gene unclear. This CDR3 is built from 16 residues. The germline V gene has CDR1 LGHNA and CDR2 YSLEER. Trimming shortened V by 3 bases and J by 4 bases, and 17 bases separated the two germline ends. The CDR3, as DNA: TGCGCCAGCAGCCAGACCCCGGGCCTTGGCCCAGATACGCAGTATTTT. Protein product: CASSQTPGLGPDTQYF.

V is TRBV29-1 and J is TRBJ1-1; 7 bases match TRBD1. Germline V gives CDR1 SQVTM, CDR2 ANQGSEA. The CDR3 is 13 amino acids. The trim removed 7 bases at V and 10 bases at J, leaving 15 bases unmatched. DNA for the CDR3: TGCAGCGCTAGAACAGGGGCCGGCCCCACAGCTTTCTTT. Translated, it gives CSARTGAGPTAFF.

V is TRBV19 and J is TRBJ1-5; 11 bases match TRBD1. The CDR3 covers 17 residues. From germline, CDR1 is LNHDA and CDR2 SQIVND (reference sequence). The trim removed 7 bases at V and 0 bases at J, leaving 8 bases unmatched. The CDR3 DNA follows: TGTGCCAGTACGGGGACAGGGGGGACCTATAGCAATCAGCCCCAGCATTTT. Translating it yields CASTGTGGTYSNQPQHF.

The V call is TRBV7-8, the J call TRBJ1-4, with D possibly being TRBD1 (5 bases). There are 16 residues in the CDR3. V lost 5 bases to trimming and J lost 8 bases, with 21 bases between them. In germline, CDR1 is SGHVS, CDR2 FQNEAQ. CDR3 region: CASSPGRGPRGEKLFF. CDR3 sequence (DNA): TGTGCCAGCAGCCCGGGGCGGGGACCCCGGGGGGAAAAACTGTTTTTT.

As DNA, the CDR3 is TGTGCCAGCAGCGTAGATCTAGCGGGGGGGCAGGGTGAGCAGTTCTTC. Translated, it gives CASSVDLAGGQGEQFF. V is TRBV9 and J is TRBJ2-1; TRBD2 aligns across 12 bases. Germline CDR1 reads SGDLS; CDR2 reads YYNGEE. Losses at the gene ends were 0 bases for V and 9 bases for J; bases not matched to a gene: 7. This CDR3 contains 16 residues.

The V and J genes are TRBV7-9 and TRBJ2-4; maybe TRBD1 (6 bases). The CDR3 totals 15 residues. Trimming left V 5 bases short and J 5 bases short, with 16 bases between. Germline-derived CDR1 and CDR2 are SEHNR and FQNEAQ (reference sequence). CDR3 sequence reads: CASSPGAPKQNIQYF. DNA of the CDR3: TGTGCCAGCAGCCCAGGGGCACCGAAACAAAACATTCAGTACTTC.

This sequence joins TRBV4-1 and TRBJ1-1, with D possibly matching TRBD1 (6 bases). Between the trimmed V and J ends, which lost 4 bases and 0 bases, there was a span of 12 bases. The CDR3 contains 15 residues. The germline CDR1 and CDR2 sequences are MGHRA and YSYEKL. The CDR3 is CASSPADRMNTEAFF. In nucleotides, the CDR3 is TGCGCCAGCAGCCCAGCGGACAGAATGAACACTGAAGCTTTCTTT.

This chain joins TRBV6-5 and TRBJ1-3; tentatively, D is TRBD1 (5 bases). The CDR3 is made up of 14 amino acids. Germline CDR1 MNHEY, CDR2 SVGAGI. V was cut by 4 bases and J by 4 bases, with 11 bases left in between. The CDR3 loop reads CASSLQQAGNTIYF. The CDR3 nucleotides read TGTGCCAGCAGTTTACAACAGGCCGGAAACACCATATATTTT.

The rearrangement uses TRBV15 and TRBJ1-2; D not certain. Germline V gives CDR1 LNHNV, CDR2 YYDKDF (reference sequence). The germline V and J ends were trimmed by 1 base and 3 bases, with 9 bases remaining between them. This CDR3 is 14 amino acids long. The CDR3 protein is CATSRGATDYGYTF. Here the CDR3 DNA reads TGTGCCACCAGCAGAGGGGCGACGGACTATGGCTACACCTTC. The whole variable domain, remainder taken from reference TRBV15 and TRBJ1-2, is DAMVIQNPRYQVTQFGKPVTLSCSQTLNHNVMYWYQQKSSQAPKLLFHYYDKDFNNEADTPDNFQSRRPNTSFCFLDIRSPGLGDTAMYLCATSRGATDYGYTFGSGTRLTVV.

The V gene is TRBV6-5, the J gene TRBJ2-5, with no clear D. Trimming took 2 bases from V and 5 from J, leaving 15 bases between them. Germline CDR1 reads MNHEY; CDR2 reads SVGAGI. This CDR3 region has 15 residues. CDR3 bases: TGTGCCAGCAGTTACGGCGAAGGGATTCCTGAGACCCAGTACTTC. Residues: CASSYGEGIPETQYF.

J is TRBJ2-3 and V is TRBV5-5; D uncertain. Trimming stripped 3 bases from V and 3 bases from J, with 20 bases between. The CDR3 loop spans 17 amino acids. The germline gives CDR1 SGHKS, CDR2 YYEKEE (reference sequence). The CDR3 spells CASSYPASPLSTDTQYF. In DNA, the CDR3 is TGTGCCAGCAGCTACCCGGCTAGTCCCCTCAGTACAGATACGCAGTATTTT.

This clone came up a few times. A read error may account for a junction end that differs from germline. The chain joins TRBV30 to TRBJ1-6; TRBD1 matches 8 bases. Germline CDR1 reads GTSNPN; CDR2 reads SVGIG (reference sequence). The CDR3 extends over 15 amino acids. DNA of the CDR3: TGTGCCTGGAGTAACGAAAGAAGCTTAGGACAGGGTCTGGGCTTT. It is translated as CAWSNERSLGQGLGF.

The gene calls are TRBV6-2 or TRBV6-3 and TRBJ1-4, with 7 bases that match TRBD1. V lost 2 bases, J lost 0 bases, and 15 bases stayed unmatched. The CDR3 covers 20 residues. From germline, CDR1 is MNHEY and CDR2 SVGEGT. CDR3 protein: CASSYTPTGMRGATNEKLFF. The CDR3 DNA follows: TGTGCCAGCAGTTACACCCCGACAGGGATGAGGGGTGCAACTAATGAAAAACTGTTTTTT.

The rearrangement uses TRBV6-1 and TRBJ1-2, with D unclear. Per the germline V gene, CDR1 is MNHNS and CDR2 is SASEGT. V was shortened by 5 bases and J by 8 bases, with 15 bases between the two germline ends. The CDR3 extends over 13 amino acids. DNA for the CDR3: TGTGCCAGCAGTACCGGGTCGGCGGAGGGCTACACCTTC. This codes for CASSTGSAEGYTF.

The V gene is TRBV3-1 (or the pseudogene TRBV3-2), the J gene TRBJ2-1; TRBD2 matches at 13 bases. Germline V CDR1 and CDR2: LGHDT, YNNKEL (reference sequence). The length of the CDR3 is 16 residues. The V gene end was trimmed by 4 bases and the J gene end by 6 bases; junction bases not matched to a gene: 6. In nucleotides, the CDR3 is TGTGCCAGCAGCCCCTCACTAGCGGGGGGGCCCAATGAGCAGTTCTTC. Amino acid sequence: CASSPSLAGGPNEQFF.

CDR3 region: CASSVGGSPNEKLFF. The DNA of the CDR3 is TGTGCCAGCAGCGTAGGGGGCAGTCCTAATGAAAAACTGTTTTTT. The chain recombines TRBV9 with TRBJ1-4, with TRBD1 as a possible D gene (5 bases). Germline V CDR1 and CDR2: SGDLS, YYNGEE. Between the trimmed V and J ends, which lost 0 bases and 3 bases, there was a span of 9 bases. The CDR3 totals 15 residues.